One TCR beta chain is described in this entry. Its antigen remains unknown. The data were taken from a study of cytomegalovirus exposure and HLA in healthy donors. General study points: Reports showed the classifier diagnosing cytomegalovirus status with high specificity and sensitivity. As confirmed in vitro, a few CMV-associated chains were specific for CMV antigens. The study labeled 164 TCR beta chains cytomegalovirus-associated.

PCR involved 60 Vbeta and 13 Jbeta primers. Produced via immunoSEQ multiplex PCR; TCRdb's table is partial and in-frame only. In the table there are around 95,000 clones, roughly four fifths of which are singletons. The source material was PBMCs. This receptor was identified in a female donor in good health and CMV-seropositive.

CDR3 coding DNA: TGTGCCAGCAAAAGATCGGGGGCGAACACCGGGGAGCTGTTTTTT. This gives the protein CASKRSGANTGELFF. The chain employs TRBV2 and TRBJ2-2, with D possibly matching TRBD2 (6 bases). Germline CDR1 SNHLY, CDR2 FYNNEI. This CDR3 comprises 15 residues. Trimming pared 7 bases from V and 0 bases from J, leaving 12 bases between.